A selection of T cell receptor beta chains follows, all from one sample in a study of CD8 T cells in Susac syndrome. TCRdb recomputed calls from the immunoSEQ multiplex PCR reads with MiXCR, one row per CDR3 protein. Of approximately 110,000 distinct CDR3 sequences detected, approximately 95% appear once; the ten largest clones hold roughly 0.3%. Specimen: CD8+ T cells from PBMCs. The receptors stem from a human donor with multiple sclerosis. The CDR3 runs from the conserved cysteine through the conserved F or W. The D gene is left open where the match is weak. Rows give clone size only sometimes, using once, few, many, or a class for an expanded clone.

abundance: .; v_gene: TRBV2; j_gene: TRBJ1-2; len: 12; d_gene: .; CDR3aa: CASSLTDYGYTF; CDR3nt: TGTGCCAGCAGTCTCACAGACTATGGCTACACCTTC
abundance: .; v_gene: TRBV7-9; j_gene: TRBJ1-4; len: 16; d_gene: TRBD1; CDR3aa: CASSRTGGATNEKLFF; CDR3nt: TGTGCCAGCAGCCGGACAGGGGGCGCAACTAATGAAAAACTGTTTTTT
abundance: .; v_gene: TRBV27; j_gene: TRBJ2-1; len: 15; d_gene: .; CDR3aa: CASSLIGGSYNEQFF; CDR3nt: TGTGCCAGCAGTTTAATTGGAGGGTCCTACAATGAGCAGTTCTTC
abundance: .; v_gene: TRBV14; j_gene: TRBJ2-7; len: 17; d_gene: .; CDR3aa: CASSQPSPPRRVAEQYF; CDR3nt: TGTGCCAGCAGCCAACCTTCCCCCCCCCGCAGGGTGGCCGAGCAGTACTTC
abundance: .; v_gene: TRBV3-1; j_gene: TRBJ2-5; len: 14; d_gene: .; CDR3aa: CASSQVQGGQTQYF; CDR3nt: TGTGCCAGCAGCCAAGTTCAGGGCGGGCAGACCCAGTACTTC
abundance: .; v_gene: TRBV12-3/TRBV12-4; j_gene: TRBJ2-1; len: 14; d_gene: .; CDR3aa: CASSRGLGYNEQFF; CDR3nt: TGTGCCAGCAGTCGCGGTTTGGGCTACAATGAGCAGTTCTTC
abundance: .; v_gene: TRBV4-1; j_gene: TRBJ2-7; len: 15; d_gene: TRBD2; CDR3aa: CASSLFSGGSYEQYF; CDR3nt: TGCGCCAGCAGCCTATTCAGCGGGGGGTCCTACGAGCAGTACTTC
abundance: .; v_gene: TRBV7-9; j_gene: TRBJ2-5; len: 16; d_gene: .; CDR3aa: CASSPPVGVLQETQYF; CDR3nt: TGTGCCAGCAGCCCACCGGTCGGGGTCCTCCAAGAGACCCAGTACTTC
abundance: .; v_gene: TRBV7-9; j_gene: TRBJ2-7; len: 13; d_gene: .; CDR3aa: CASRHSWAYEQYF; CDR3nt: TGTGCCAGCAGGCACTCCTGGGCCTACGAGCAGTACTTC
abundance: once; v_gene: TRBV9; j_gene: TRBJ2-5; len: 15; d_gene: TRBD2; CDR3aa: CASSVAGTSRETQYF; CDR3nt: TGTGCCAGCAGCGTAGCGGGGACTAGTAGAGAGACCCAGTACTTC
abundance: .; v_gene: TRBV20-1; j_gene: TRBJ1-2; len: 16; d_gene: TRBD1; CDR3aa: CSARDWGRTGEYGYTF; CDR3nt: TGCAGTGCTAGAGATTGGGGTAGAACAGGGGAATATGGCTACACCTTC
abundance: once; v_gene: TRBV10-3; j_gene: TRBJ2-6; len: 17; d_gene: .; CDR3aa: CAIRGAGATSGANVLTF; CDR3nt: TGTGCCATCAGAGGGGCAGGGGCAACCTCTGGGGCCAACGTCCTGACTTTC
abundance: .; v_gene: TRBV14; j_gene: TRBJ2-1; len: 20; d_gene: TRBD2; CDR3aa: CASSQYRGGLAGETYNEQFF; CDR3nt: TGTGCCAGCAGCCAGTACAGGGGGGGACTAGCGGGAGAAACCTACAATGAGCAGTTCTTC
abundance: .; v_gene: TRBV7-8; j_gene: TRBJ2-1; len: 16; d_gene: TRBD2; CDR3aa: CASSLLGRGGLDEQFF; CDR3nt: TGTGCCAGCAGCTTATTAGGGCGGGGGGGCCTTGATGAGCAGTTCTTC
abundance: .; v_gene: TRBV19; j_gene: TRBJ1-2; len: 15; d_gene: .; CDR3aa: CASSISTNSRYGYTF; CDR3nt: TGTGCCAGTAGTATATCGACAAACTCACGATATGGCTACACCTTC
abundance: .; v_gene: TRBV25-1; j_gene: TRBJ2-1; len: 13; d_gene: .; CDR3aa: CASSERVGNEQFF; CDR3nt: TGTGCCAGCAGTGAACGGGTTGGGAATGAGCAGTTCTTC
abundance: .; v_gene: TRBV20-1; j_gene: TRBJ1-1; len: 15; d_gene: .; CDR3aa: CSAFSRGRANTEAFF; CDR3nt: TGCAGTGCCTTCTCTAGGGGCAGGGCGAACACTGAAGCTTTCTTT